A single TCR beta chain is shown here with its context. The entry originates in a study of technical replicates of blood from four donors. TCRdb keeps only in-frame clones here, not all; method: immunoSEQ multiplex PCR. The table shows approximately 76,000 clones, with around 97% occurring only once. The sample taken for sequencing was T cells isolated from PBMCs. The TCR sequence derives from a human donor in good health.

CDR3 protein: CASGPTGGGQPQHF. In DNA, the CDR3 is TGTGCCAGCGGCCCCACGGGAGGGGGTCAGCCCCAGCATTTT. V usage is TRBV27 and J usage is TRBJ1-5; D is possibly TRBD1 (6 bases). This CDR3 contains 14 residues. Germline V lookup: CDR1 MNHEY, CDR2 SMNVEV (reference sequence). Trimming removed 8 bases from V and 6 bases from J, with 17 bases in between.